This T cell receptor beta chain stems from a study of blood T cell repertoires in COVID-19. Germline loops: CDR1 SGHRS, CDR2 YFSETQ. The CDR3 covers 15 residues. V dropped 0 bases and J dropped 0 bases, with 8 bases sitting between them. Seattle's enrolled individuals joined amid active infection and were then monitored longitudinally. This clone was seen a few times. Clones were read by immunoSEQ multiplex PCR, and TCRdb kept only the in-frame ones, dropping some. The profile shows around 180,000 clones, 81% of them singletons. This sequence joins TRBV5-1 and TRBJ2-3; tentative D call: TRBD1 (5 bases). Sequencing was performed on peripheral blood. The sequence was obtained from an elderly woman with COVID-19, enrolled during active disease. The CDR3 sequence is CASSLDPGSTDTQYF. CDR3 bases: TGCGCCAGCAGCTTGGATCCAGGGAGCACAGATACGCAGTATTTT.